This TCR beta chain was obtained from a study of T cell responses to AZD1222 COVID-19 vaccine. Study results and caveats: Nearly half of spike-specific TCRs reportedly go after variant regions that carry no mutations. CD4 TCRs associated with vaccination spanned spike, dominating at 160-218 and 743-854. Repertoires in all cases were sampled only once the peak T cell response had passed.

Germline CDR1 reads ENHRY; CDR2 reads SYGVKD. The CDR3 consists of 13 residues. Trimming took 7 bases from V and 0 from J, leaving 9 bases between them. About this clone itself: Its antigen is as yet unknown.

Pooling of second doses given at about 4 or about 12 weeks was done. TCRdb's copy holds only in-frame clones and misses some; the assay was immunoSEQ multiplex PCR. Of some 110,000 clones listed, 75% to 90% were seen once; the top ten hold about 7.1%. Sequencing used peripheral blood, obtained 28 days after the second AZD1222 dose. This clonotype was obtained from an adult who received the AZD1222 COVID-19 vaccine. The chain is built from TRBV10-3 and TRBJ1-1; D gene uncertain. The CDR3 DNA is TGTGCCATCACGGCGGAAATGAACACTGAAGCTTTCTTT. Translating it yields CAITAEMNTEAFF.